Presented here are 21 T cell receptor beta chains from one specimen sequenced in a study of blood T cell repertoires in COVID-19. The repertoire was sequenced with immunoSEQ multiplex PCR; TCRdb's copy has only in-frame clones and lacks some. The table has some 240,000 clones, around 90% seen once; the top ten hold around 7.8%. The sample consisted of peripheral blood. The source of these receptors is a man in his 60s who had recovered from COVID-19.

This clone was counted between two and nine times. The chain joins TRBV6-6 to TRBJ2-2, with a possible D match to TRBD2 (5 bases). The CDR3 totals 16 residues. The germline V gene encodes CDR1 MNHNY and CDR2 SVGAGI (reference sequence). Trimming cost V 2 bases and J 3 bases, with 13 bases left between them. CDR3 residues: CASSYLLGVDTGELFF. CDR3 coding DNA: TGTGCCAGCAGTTACCTGCTCGGGGTGGACACCGGGGAGCTGTTTTTT.

The chain uses TRBV5-6 and TRBJ2-3; 7 bases align to TRBD2. The germline V gene encodes CDR1 SGHDT and CDR2 YYEEEE. V gave up 0 bases and J gave up 5 bases; unmatched junction bases: 6. The CDR3 totals 15 residues. The CDR3 nucleotides are TGTGCCAGCAGCTTGGGGGGACTAAGAAGAGATACGCAGTATTTT. Protein product: CASSLGGLRRDTQYF.

This clone has a handful of counts. The CDR3 DNA is TGTGCCAGCAGAGATTTAGCGGGGGGATACAATGAGCAGTTCTTC. It translates to CASRDLAGGYNEQFF. The V call is TRBV6-5, the J call TRBJ2-1; 10 nucleotides match TRBD2. Germline CDR1 is MNHEY and CDR2 is SVGAGI. The CDR3 has 15 residues. Unmatched junction bases numbered 6, after V lost 6 bases and J lost 4 bases.

This sequence joins TRBV2 and TRBJ2-2; a weak D match, TRBD2 (5 bases). The CDR3 spans 14 residues. The V gene lost 5 bases and the J gene lost 5 bases, with 12 bases spanning the gap. Germline lookup yields CDR1 SNHLY and CDR2 FYNNEI. CDR3 region: CASSLTTSTGELFF. The CDR3 region has the DNA TGTGCCAGCAGTTTGACTACATCTACCGGGGAGCTGTTTTTT.

The V call is TRBV2, the J call TRBJ2-3; TRBD1 aligns across 7 bases. The CDR3 extends over 14 amino acids. The V and J ends lost 4 bases and 8 bases, in that order; junction bases with no gene match: 9. Germline V gene sequence: CDR1 SNHLY, CDR2 FYNNEI. CDR3 coding DNA: TGTGCCAGCAGTGGACAGGGAGTCGGCGCTACGCAGTATTTT. It encodes CASSGQGVGATQYF.

The rearrangement uses TRBV10-1 and TRBJ2-5; 8 bases agree with TRBD1. The CDR3 totals 16 residues. Germline V gene sequence: CDR1 WNHNN, CDR2 SYGVQD (reference sequence). Losses at the gene ends were 4 bases for V and 4 bases for J; bases not matched to a gene: 11. CDR3 residues: CASSGPRRGRGETQYF. The DNA of the CDR3 is TGCGCCAGCAGTGGGCCCCGCAGGGGGCGAGGAGAGACCCAGTACTTC.

J is TRBJ1-1 and V is TRBV27; D gene unclear. The V end was cut by 5 bases, the J end by 3 bases, with 10 bases between. CDR1 and CDR2 (germline): MNHEY, SMNVEV (reference sequence). CDR3 size: 13 residues. The CDR3: CASSNRWHTEAFF. CDR3 sequence (DNA): TGTGCCAGCAGTAACCGTTGGCACACTGAAGCTTTCTTT.

The chain has TRBV5-1 and TRBJ2-2, with 10 bases aligning to TRBD1. The V segment lost 1 base and the J segment 5 bases; nucleotides outside the gene matches: 5. The CDR3 covers 16 residues. The germline gives CDR1 SGHRS, CDR2 YFSETQ. The CDR3 nucleotides read TGCGCCAGCAGCTTGTGGGGACAGGGGTGGACCGGGGAGCTGTTTTTT. It specifies CASSLWGQGWTGELFF.

The chain couples TRBV21-1 to TRBJ2-1; TRBD1 is taken as the D call from the table, unchecked against the DNA. TRBV21-1 is a recognized pseudogene. The CDR3 consists of 16 residues. The CDR3 nucleotides read TGTGCCACCCGACGCCCGAACAGGGGGTCCTACAATGAGCAGTTCTTC. This codes for CATRRPNRGSYNEQFF.

The sample holds a few counts of this clone. The chain recombines TRBV9 with TRBJ1-1; 8 bases are shared with TRBD1. From germline, CDR1 is SGDLS and CDR2 YYNGEE. CDR3 length equals 16 residues. J was trimmed by 1 base and V by 2 bases; bases with no gene match: 7. The CDR3 DNA follows: TGTGCCAGCAGCGTGACAGGGGACGGAAAGAACACTGAAGCTTTCTTT. Translation: CASSVTGDGKNTEAFF.

This clone was counted a single time. The chain employs TRBV19 and TRBJ1-2; 9 bases are a match to TRBD1. The germline gives CDR1 LNHDA, CDR2 SQIVND (reference sequence). There are 14 residues in the CDR3. Trimming at V came to 9 bases and at J to 4 bases, leaving 9 bases not matched to a gene. The CDR3, as DNA: TGTGCCAGCAAGACAGGGGGAAACGGCTATGGCTACACCTTC. Translated, it gives CASKTGGNGYGYTF. Drawing the rest from reference TRBV19 and TRBJ1-2, the complete variable domain is DGGITQSPKYLFRKEGQNVTLSCEQNLNHDAMYWYRQDPGQGLRLIYYSQIVNDFQKGDIAEGYSVSREKKESFPLTVTSAQKNPTAFYLCASKTGGNGYGYTFGSGTRLTVV.

The gene calls are TRBV10-3 and TRBJ1-2, with D possibly being TRBD1 (5 bases). CDR1 is ENHRY and CDR2 is SYGVKD in the germline V gene. Trimming took off 3 bases at V and 2 bases at J, with 13 bases between the two ends. The CDR3 totals 15 residues. The CDR3 reads CAISERTGVNYGYTF. The CDR3, as DNA: TGTGCCATCAGTGAACGGACGGGGGTCAACTATGGCTACACCTTC.

The rearrangement uses TRBV6-5 and TRBJ2-7, with D tentatively TRBD2 (6 bases). Germline V lookup: CDR1 MNHEY, CDR2 SVGAGI. V lost 7 bases, J lost 2 bases, and 12 bases lay in between. This CDR3 region has 13 residues. CDR3 region: CASIPGGAYEQYF. The CDR3 DNA reads TGTGCCAGCATTCCGGGCGGGGCCTACGAGCAGTACTTC.

V usage is TRBV4-1 and J usage is TRBJ1-1, with a possible D match to TRBD1 (5 bases). The CDR3 has 15 amino acids. The germline V gene has CDR1 MGHRA and CDR2 YSYEKL. Between the trimmed V and J ends, which lost 1 base and 6 bases, there was a span of 15 bases. The DNA of the CDR3 is TGCGCCAGCAGCCAAGCGGTCGTGGGGCCCGCTGAAGCTTTCTTT. Protein sequence: CASSQAVVGPAEAFF.

The chain is built from TRBV20-1 and TRBJ1-1, with TRBD1 matching over 7 bases. The V gene end was trimmed by 3 bases and the J gene end by 6 bases; junction bases not matched to a gene: 13. In germline, CDR1 is DFQATT, CDR2 SNEGSKA (reference sequence). The CDR3 has 15 amino acids. CDR3 loop: CSASTPDRVESEAFF. The CDR3 region has the DNA TGCAGTGCTAGTACCCCCGACAGGGTCGAATCTGAAGCTTTCTTT.

This chain joins TRBV19 and TRBJ2-7, with a tentative D call TRBD2 (6 bases). V was clipped by 1 base and J by 8 bases, with 15 bases between them. The CDR3 is made up of 14 amino acids. CDR1 LNHDA and CDR2 SQIVND come from the germline V gene (reference sequence). The CDR3 sequence is CASSIAAGRGKQYV. CDR3 nucleotides: TGTGCCAGTAGTATAGCCGCAGGCCGGGGGAAGCAGTACGTC.

The J gene is TRBJ2-7, the V gene TRBV27; D perhaps matches TRBD1 (6 bases). The CDR3 length is 15 residues. Germline V gene lookup returns CDR1 MNHEY and CDR2 SMNVEV (reference sequence). Trimming removed 6 bases from V and 2 bases from J, with 17 bases in between. CDR3 amino acids: CASSSYRDTTYEQYF. For the CDR3, the DNA is TGTGCCAGCAGCTCCTACCGGGACACCACCTACGAGCAGTACTTC.

The chain couples TRBV29-1 to TRBJ1-2, with 10 nucleotides matching TRBD1. The ends lost 5 bases at V and 8 bases at J; junction bases unmatched: 8. The CDR3 has 13 amino acids. Germline V gene data show CDR1 as SQVTM and CDR2 as ANQGSEA. The CDR3 reads CSVRPGTGVGYTF. The CDR3 DNA sequence: TGCAGCGTTCGCCCAGGGACAGGGGTCGGCTACACCTTC.

This clone was seen only once. The CDR3 region is CASSSDRLIYGYTF. DNA for the CDR3: TGTGCCAGCAGTTCTGACAGGTTAATCTATGGCTACACCTTC. The V and J genes are TRBV6-5 and TRBJ1-2, with D perhaps matching TRBD1 (6 bases). The CDR3 covers 14 residues. Germline V gene lookup returns CDR1 MNHEY and CDR2 SVGAGI. Trimming removed 4 bases from V and 4 bases from J, with 13 bases in between.

A few counts support this clone. J is TRBJ1-2 and V is TRBV2; unclear D gene. The CDR3 length is 13 residues. V lost 1 base and J 9 bases, leaving 12 bases between the germline ends. Looked up from germline, CDR1 is SNHLY and CDR2 is FYNNEI. The CDR3, as DNA: TGTGCCAGCAGTGAAGGGGTCAGAGGGAGCTACACCTTC. This encodes CASSEGVRGSYTF. Looking up the rest from reference TRBV2 and TRBJ1-2 gives the full variable domain: EPEVTQTPSHQVTQMGQEVILRCVPISNHLYFYWYRQILGQKVEFLVSFYNNEISEKSEIFDDQFSVERPDGSNFTLKIRSTKLEDSAMYFCASSEGVRGSYTFGSGTRLTVV.

The chain couples TRBV7-8 to TRBJ2-5; 10 positions agree with TRBD1. CDR1 and CDR2 (germline): SGHVS, FQNEAQ. V lost 1 base and J lost 4; bases outside the gene matches: 6. The CDR3 is 16 amino acids. CDR3 bases: TGTGCCAGCAGCTTAGACGGGACAGGGGAAGGAGAGACCCAGTACTTC. It is translated as CASSLDGTGEGETQYF.